The count of the clone carrying this T cell receptor (beta chain) is one. After removal of 6 bases from V and 6 bases from J, the junction contained 8 bases not matched to a gene. CDR3 length equals 13 residues. Germline assignment: CDR1 SNHLY and CDR2 FYNNEI. Data came from immunoSEQ multiplex PCR; TCRdb stores just in-frame clones and leaves some out. The sample consists of some 80,000 clones, 85% to 90% of them appearing once. This record comes from a study of OX40 agonist ivuxolimab in advanced cancers. The receptor was derived from an adult with an advanced solid tumor such as melanoma, head and neck, liver or kidney cancer. Sequences were derived from CD4+ or CD8+ T cells sorted from blood, sampled in a trial of the OX40 agonist ivuxolimab. The genes are TRBV2 and TRBJ2-7; 7 bases line up with TRBD2. CDR3 nucleotides: TGTGCCAGCAGCCTGGGGGGGGTGAGCGAGCAGTACTTC. Its protein product is CASSLGGVSEQYF. Filled out from reference TRBV2 and TRBJ2-7, the complete variable domain reads EPEVTQTPSHQVTQMGQEVILRCVPISNHLYFYWYRQILGQKVEFLVSFYNNEISEKSEIFDDQFSVERPDGSNFTLKIRSTKLEDSAMYFCASSLGGVSEQYFGPGTRLTVT.